These T cell receptor beta chains were read from a single sample in a study of T cell responses to AZD1222 COVID-19 vaccine. Measured with immunoSEQ multiplex PCR; TCRdb has only the in-frame clones, and not every one. This table has around 130,000 clones, 94% appearing once. The sample in question was peripheral blood, obtained on day 0 of AZD1222 vaccination. The receptors shown here come from an adult in good health. Both conserved end residues are part of each CDR3. The D gene is left open where the match is weak. Size tells how often a clone was seen (once, few, many) or the class of an expanded clone, and some rows leave it out.

-	TRBV19	TRBJ1-5	-	15	TGTGCCAGTAGTAGGGGCTCCGGGCGGATTCAGCCCCAGCATTTT	CASSRGSGRIQPQHF
-	TRBV6-6	TRBJ1-2	-	14	TGTGCCAGCATCCGGGCAGGGGAGGGCTATGGCTACACCTTC	CASIRAGEGYGYTF
-	TRBV7-7	TRBJ2-3	-	15	TGTGCCAGCAGCTTAGGCGGGGCTAGCACAGATACGCAGTATTTT	CASSLGGASTDTQYF
-	TRBV9	TRBJ2-1	-	20	TGTGCCAGCAGCGTAGCTACGGGGCAGGGAGTCGGGACTGCCTACAATGAGCAGTTCTTC	CASSVATGQGVGTAYNEQFF
-	TRBV9	TRBJ1-1	-	14	TGTGCCAGCAGCGGAGGGCGAGGTAACACTGAAGCTTTCTTT	CASSGGRGNTEAFF
-	TRBV6-6	TRBJ1-2	-	16	TGTGCCAGCAGTTACCTTGGACAGCGTGAGAACTATGGCTACACCTTC	CASSYLGQRENYGYTF
-	TRBV12-2	TRBJ2-1	-	18	TGTGCAAGTCGCCCCACCTCTAGCGGGAGGGCCTCAAACAATGAGCAGTTCTTC	CASRPTSSGRASNNEQFF
-	TRBV15	TRBJ2-1	TRBD1	15	TGTGCCACCAGCAGAGGAGGGGGCGCGCAAAATGAGCAGTTCTTC	CATSRGGGAQNEQFF
-	TRBV27	TRBJ1-2	TRBD1	15	TGTGCCAGCAGTTTCTACCGGGACAGGGCGCGGGGCTACACCTTC	CASSFYRDRARGYTF
once	TRBV18	TRBJ1-5	-	15	TGTGCCAGCTCACCAAGGGGCGCCGGCAATCAGCCCCAGCATTTT	CASSPRGAGNQPQHF
-	TRBV19	TRBJ2-3	TRBD1	16	TGTGCCAGTAGTCCGACGACAGGGACGAGCACAGATACGCAGTATTTT	CASSPTTGTSTDTQYF
-	TRBV7-9	TRBJ2-5	-	16	TGTGCCAGCAGCTTAGGTACAGGGCTATACCAAGAGACCCAGTACTTC	CASSLGTGLYQETQYF
-	TRBV30	TRBJ2-7	-	15	TGTGCCTGGAGTGACCCCAGGGGGGGTTCCTACGAGCAGTACTTC	CAWSDPRGGSYEQYF
once	TRBV3-1/TRBV3-2	TRBJ1-3	-	14	TGTGCCAGCAGCCGCGGGGTCTCTGGAAACACCATATATTTT	CASSRGVSGNTIYF
-	TRBV27	TRBJ2-7	TRBD1	16	TGTGCCAGCAGTTCAAATGCCAGGGGGTCTTACTACGAGCAGTACTTC	CASSSNARGSYYEQYF
-	TRBV19	TRBJ2-7	TRBD1	14	TGTGCCAGTAGTATTGACAGGGGGTCCTACGAGCAGTACTTC	CASSIDRGSYEQYF
-	TRBV12-3/TRBV12-4	TRBJ2-5	-	11	TGTGCCAGCAGGTCCCGGGAGACCCAGTACTTC	CASRSRETQYF
-	TRBV18	TRBJ1-2	TRBD1	16	TGTGCCAGCTCACCACCCGCAGGGGGCAATCAATATGGCTACACCTTC	CASSPPAGGNQYGYTF
many	TRBV7-2	TRBJ1-5	-	15	TGTGCCAGCAGCTTCAGCGGGGCTAGCAATCAGCCCCAGCATTTT	CASSFSGASNQPQHF
-	TRBV10-3	TRBJ1-3	-	14	TGTGCCACAAATCAACAAGGCTCTGGAAACACCATATATTTT	CATNQQGSGNTIYF
-	TRBV7-2	TRBJ1-4	TRBD1	15	TGTGCCAGCAGGGAAGGGGGCCCAACTAATGAAAAACTGTTTTTT	CASREGGPTNEKLFF
-	TRBV2	TRBJ1-2	TRBD1	16	TGTGCCAGCAGTGGCAGGGACAGACAGACTAACTATGGCTACACCTTC	CASSGRDRQTNYGYTF
-	TRBV19	TRBJ2-3	-	16	TGTGCCAGTAGTACTTCAATCTGGCAAAGCACAGATACGCAGTATTTT	CASSTSIWQSTDTQYF
-	TRBV18	TRBJ2-3	-	14	TGTGCCAGCTCACCTCCGGGCCGCACAGATACGCAGTATTTT	CASSPPGRTDTQYF